This section outlines one TCR beta chain sequence together with its context. The method was immunoSEQ multiplex PCR; TCRdb's version includes in-frame clones alone and lacks a portion of them. The sample lists some 120,000 clones, more than 85% occurring once. Between the trimmed V and J ends, which lost 5 bases and 1 base, there was a span of 8 bases. The length of the CDR3 is 13 residues. Germline V lookup: CDR1 KGHSH, CDR2 LQKENI. This entry belongs to a study of control samples from healthy donors and cancer patients. The V call is TRBV18, the J call TRBJ1-1; D possibly corresponds to TRBD1 (6 bases). The sequence derives from a middle-aged man with head and neck cancer. Sequencing was carried out using PBMCs. CDR3 bases: TGTGCCAGCTCAGGGGGACAGAACACTGAAGCTTTCTTT. The encoded protein is CASSGGQNTEAFF.